One and the same sample provided the 20 T cell receptor beta chains below, sequenced in a study of blood T cell repertoires in COVID-19. Some clones are missing from TCRdb's copy, which holds only in-frame ones; the method was immunoSEQ multiplex PCR. The sample lists a few hundred thousand clones, roughly 92% occurring once. Sample: PBMCs or T cells enriched from blood (not recorded which). All receptors come from a woman in her thirties or forties who had been exposed to COVID-19.

This rearrangement joins TRBV13 to TRBJ2-3, with a tentative D call TRBD2 (5 bases). Trimming removed 0 bases at V and 3 bases at J, with 16 bases between. Germline CDR1 is PRHDT and CDR2 is FYEKMQ (reference sequence). This CDR3 region has 17 residues. In DNA form, the CDR3 reads TGTGCCAGCAGCTTAGGCTCAATCGGTGGGAGTACAGATACGCAGTATTTT. Protein: CASSLGSIGGSTDTQYF.

V gene TRBV2 combines with J gene TRBJ1-6, with 7 bases aligning to TRBD1. Germline CDR1 and CDR2: SNHLY and FYNNEI. This CDR3 contains 16 residues. V was pared by 6 bases and J by 6 bases, with 11 bases of the junction left unmatched. CDR3 amino acids: CASRDLRGQTNSPLHF. The CDR3 bases are TGTGCCAGCAGAGACCTCAGGGGACAGACTAATTCACCCCTCCACTTT.

The chain employs TRBV2 and TRBJ2-1; no clear D. There are 13 residues in the CDR3. Germline V CDR1 and CDR2: SNHLY, FYNNEI. Trimming removed 0 bases from V and 11 bases from J, with 11 bases in between. Here the CDR3 DNA reads TGTGCCAGCAGTGAAGCCGGGTCTTCAAAGCAGTTCTTC. Translation gives CASSEAGSSKQFF.

This chain uses TRBV19 with TRBJ1-4, with 8 bases fitting TRBD1. The CDR3 has 16 residues. The germline V gene has CDR1 LNHDA and CDR2 SQIVND (reference sequence). The V gene end was trimmed by 5 bases and the J gene end by 4 bases; junction bases not matched to a gene: 9. The DNA for the CDR3 is TGTGCCAGTAGTGTACAGGGGGGGCGAAATAATGAAAAACTGTTTTTT. Its protein product is CASSVQGGRNNEKLFF.

This chain links TRBV27 with TRBJ1-1; D unclear. Trimming stripped 8 bases from V and 1 base from J, with 14 bases between. Germline-derived CDR1 and CDR2 are MNHEY and SMNVEV (reference sequence). The CDR3 runs 14 residues. The CDR3 coding sequence is TGTGCCAGCTTCAAGTGGGAGGGGAACACTGAAGCTTTCTTT. It codes for CASFKWEGNTEAFF.

This clone is a singleton in its sample. J is TRBJ1-3 and V is TRBV5-4, with 8 bases fitting TRBD1. Germline V lookup: CDR1 SGHNT, CDR2 YYREEE (reference sequence). The CDR3 sequence is 16 residues long. V trimming: 0 bases; J trimming: 0 bases; junction bases outside the gene matches: 2. The CDR3 nucleotides read TGTGCCAGCAGCTTGGGCAGGGGGCTCTCTGGAAACACCATATATTTT. Protein: CASSLGRGLSGNTIYF.

The chain carries TRBV7-9 and TRBJ1-6; D might be TRBD1 (6 bases). The germline V and J ends were trimmed by 4 bases and 10 bases, with 11 bases remaining between them. This CDR3 contains 13 residues. Germline CDR1 and CDR2: SEHNR and FQNEAQ (reference sequence). For the CDR3, the DNA is TGTGCCAGCAGCTCGTGGGGGCTATCACCCCTCCACTTT. As protein: CASSSWGLSPLHF.

This clone was seen more than once but under ten times. This sequence joins TRBV7-9 and TRBJ1-6, with D unresolved. Germline assignment: CDR1 SEHNR and CDR2 FQNEAQ (reference sequence). The CDR3 runs to 13 residues. V was trimmed by 2 bases and J by 9 bases, leaving 8 bases between them. Written as DNA, the CDR3 is TGTGCCAGCAGCTTACTCATCGGTTCACCCCTCCACTTT. Residues: CASSLLIGSPLHF.

The rearrangement uses TRBV10-1 and TRBJ2-5; 7 bases align to TRBD2. Per germline, CDR1 WNHNN and CDR2 SYGVQD (reference sequence). The trim removed 3 bases at V and 4 bases at J, leaving 8 bases unmatched. CDR3 length: 15 amino acids. CDR3 amino acids: CASSDGAGAAETQYF. As DNA, the CDR3 is TGCGCCAGCAGTGATGGGGCGGGAGCGGCAGAGACCCAGTACTTC.

J is TRBJ1-3 and V is TRBV9; D is possibly TRBD1 (5 bases). The CDR3 is 15 residues long. Germline V gene data show CDR1 as SGDLS and CDR2 as YYNGEE. Trimming shortened V by 7 bases and J by 0 bases, and 14 bases separated the two germline ends. CDR3 loop: CASALGGVSGNTIYF. The DNA for the CDR3 is TGTGCCAGCGCTTTGGGAGGGGTCTCTGGAAACACCATATATTTT. Full variable domain (rest looked up from reference TRBV9 and TRBJ1-3): DSGVTQTPKHLITATGQRVTLRCSPRSGDLSVYWYQQSLDQGLQFLIQYYNGEERAKGNILERFSAQQFPDLHSELNLSSLELGDSALYFCASALGGVSGNTIYFGEGSWLTVV.

The chain carries TRBV12-5 and TRBJ1-5; TRBD1 matches 9 bases. With 5 bases clipped from V and 2 bases from J, the junction kept 13 bases outside the gene matches. The CDR3 loop spans 18 amino acids. Germline CDR1 is LGHNT and CDR2 is FRNRAP. The DNA for the CDR3 is TGTGCTAGTGGTCTGGGGACAGGGAGTTATAGCGGCAATCAGCCCCAGCATTTT. Its translation: CASGLGTGSYSGNQPQHF.

The rearrangement joins TRBV7-2 to TRBJ2-3; tentatively, D is TRBD2 (8 bases). V was clipped by 6 bases and J by 5 bases, with 21 bases between them. The CDR3 sequence is 16 residues long. Germline V lookup: CDR1 SGHTA, CDR2 FQGNSA. Here the CDR3 reads CASSPRGGDRGDTQYF. CDR3 sequence (DNA): TGTGCCAGCAGTCCTCGGGGGGGGGACAGAGGAGATACGCAGTATTTT.

The J gene is TRBJ1-1, the V gene TRBV19; D might be TRBD1 (5 bases). Germline assignment: CDR1 LNHDA and CDR2 SQIVND (reference sequence). Trimming cost V 3 bases and J 11 bases, with 13 bases left between them. The CDR3 consists of 12 residues. The CDR3 DNA sequence: TGTGCCAGTAGTATTGGGCCAGGGCACGCTTTCTTT. Translation gives CASSIGPGHAFF.

This chain uses TRBV19 with TRBJ1-5, with 8 bases fitting TRBD1. Germline lookup yields CDR1 LNHDA and CDR2 SQIVND (reference sequence). The CDR3 totals 15 residues. Trimming cost V 6 bases and J 0 bases; bases outside gene matches: 4. CDR3 residues: CASRTGVHSNQPQHF. Here the CDR3 DNA reads TGTGCCAGTAGGACAGGGGTTCATAGCAATCAGCCCCAGCATTTT.

About this clone: At one end, the junction sequence differs from germline, possibly due to a read error. CDR3 in DNA: TGTGCTAGTAGTTTAGGGACAGGGGCCCAAGAGACCCAGTACTTC. This gives the protein CASSLGTGAQETQYF. This rearrangement joins TRBV12-5 to TRBJ2-5; 10 nucleotides line up with TRBD1. The CDR3 covers 15 residues. From germline, CDR1 is LGHNT and CDR2 FRNRAP.

This chain connects TRBV19 to TRBJ2-7, with D possibly being TRBD1 (5 bases). This CDR3 comprises 13 residues. With 3 bases removed from V and 0 bases from J, the gap between germline ends came to 6 bases. Looked up from germline, CDR1 is LNHDA and CDR2 is SQIVND (reference sequence). The CDR3 spells CASSMGRSYEQYF. CDR3 coding DNA: TGTGCCAGTAGTATGGGGCGCTCCTACGAGCAGTACTTC.

The rearrangement joins TRBV13 to TRBJ2-1; tentatively, D is TRBD1 (5 bases). CDR3 size: 15 residues. The ends were cut back, 4 bases at V and 5 bases at J, with 15 bases in the middle. The germline V gene encodes CDR1 PRHDT and CDR2 FYEKMQ (reference sequence). This chain's CDR3 is CASSSLGVIHNEQFF. CDR3 nucleotides: TGTGCCAGCAGCTCCTTAGGGGTTATCCACAATGAGCAGTTCTTC. The full variable domain, rest sourced from reference TRBV13 and TRBJ2-1, is AAGVIQSPRHLIKEKRETATLKCYPIPRHDTVYWYQQGPGQDPQFLISFYEKMQSDKGSIPDRFSAQQFSDYHSELNMSSLELGDSALYFCASSSLGVIHNEQFFGPGTRLTVL.

The chain has TRBV19 and TRBJ1-3, with D perhaps TRBD1 (5 bases). Trimming stripped 6 bases from V and 0 bases from J, with 12 bases between. Per germline, CDR1 LNHDA and CDR2 SQIVND (reference sequence). The CDR3 covers 15 residues. The CDR3 protein is CASRSGLYSGNTIYF. The DNA for the CDR3 is TGTGCCAGTAGGTCGGGACTATACTCTGGAAACACCATATATTTT. Combining the CDR3 with reference TRBV19 and TRBJ1-3 gives the whole variable domain DGGITQSPKYLFRKEGQNVTLSCEQNLNHDAMYWYRQDPGQGLRLIYYSQIVNDFQKGDIAEGYSVSREKKESFPLTVTSAQKNPTAFYLCASRSGLYSGNTIYFGEGSWLTVV.

This chain joins TRBV19 and TRBJ1-1; no definite D call. With 3 bases removed from V and 7 bases from J, the gap between germline ends came to 9 bases. The CDR3 spans 12 residues. Germline V gives CDR1 LNHDA, CDR2 SQIVND (reference sequence). The CDR3 coding sequence is TGTGCCAGTAGTATGGGCCCAAATGAAGCTTTCTTT. It codes for CASSMGPNEAFF.

The chain recombines TRBV7-3 with TRBJ1-1, with D possibly TRBD1 on 5 matching bases. The germline V and J ends were trimmed by 0 bases and 5 bases, with 13 bases remaining between them. Germline assignment: CDR1 SGHTA and CDR2 FQGTGA. The CDR3 is 15 residues long. This CDR3 reads CASSLTPGKGTEAFF. The CDR3 DNA reads TGTGCCAGCAGCTTAACTCCAGGGAAGGGGACTGAAGCTTTCTTT. The full variable domain, its missing parts supplied by reference TRBV7-3 and TRBJ1-1, is GAGVSQTPSNKVTEKGKYVELRCDPISGHTALYWYRQSLGQGPEFLIYFQGTGAADDSGLPNDRFFAVRPEGSVSTLKIQRTERGDSAVYLCASSLTPGKGTEAFFGQGTRLTVV.